The 3 T cell receptor beta chains below come from one sample, sequenced in a study of early T cells in non-severe SARS-CoV-2 infection. From the 5' RACE reads, TCRdb called clonotypes with MiXCR, one entry per CDR3 protein. Of some 90,000 distinct CDR3 sequences in the sample, about 16% were seen once. What was sequenced was whole blood. These receptor sequences come from an adult who was a healthcare worker with PCR-confirmed SARS-CoV-2 infection or an uninfected control (not recorded which).

This chain joins TRBV5-1 and TRBJ2-3; D is uncertain. V gave up 0 bases and J gave up 4 bases, with 6 bases separating them. This CDR3 has 13 residues. CDR1 and CDR2 (germline): SGHRS, YFSETQ. In nucleotides, the CDR3 is TGCGCCAGCAGCTTGGACCTGGCAGATACGCAGTATTTT. Protein: CASSLDLADTQYF. The whole variable domain, remainder taken from reference TRBV5-1 and TRBJ2-3, is KAGVTQTPRYLIKTRGQQVTLSCSPISGHRSVSWYQQTPGQGLQFLFEYFSETQRNKGNFPGRFSGRQFSNSRSEMNVSTLELGDSALYLCASSLDLADTQYFGPGTRLTVL.

J is TRBJ2-7 and V is TRBV28, with D tentatively TRBD2 (5 bases). The ends were cut back, 3 bases at V and 0 bases at J, with 12 bases in the middle. The CDR3 extends over 15 amino acids. Germline CDR1 and CDR2: MDHEN and SYDVKM. The CDR3 spells CASSFFRGSSYEQYF. CDR3 bases: TGTGCCAGCAGTTTTTTTCGTGGGAGCTCCTACGAGCAGTACTTC.

In its sample, this clonotype was seen a few times. The chain carries TRBV3-1 and TRBJ1-2, with a tentative D call TRBD1 (5 bases). CDR3 length equals 16 residues. The germline CDR1 and CDR2 sequences are LGHDT and YNNKEL (reference sequence). Trimming pared 4 bases from V and 8 bases from J, leaving 23 bases between. CDR3 in amino acids: CASSPLTATAHWGYTF. CDR3 coding DNA: TGTGCCAGCAGCCCACTCACCGCGACAGCCCACTGGGGCTACACCTTC. Full variable domain (remainder filled in from reference TRBV3-1 and TRBJ1-2): DTAVSQTPKYLVTQMGNDKSIKCEQNLGHDTMYWYKQDSKKFLKIMFSYNNKELIINETVPNRFSPKSPDKAHLNLHINSLELGDSAVYFCASSPLTATAHWGYTFGSGTRLTVV.